Shown below are 13 T cell receptor beta chains from a single sample sequenced in a study of patients and donors after allogeneic stem cell transplantation. TCRdb re-derived calls from the RT-PCR reads in MiXCR, one entry per CDR3 protein. The data hold approximately 250,000 distinct CDR3 sequences, with 14% observed a single time. Source material: blood, either unsorted or a sorted T cell fraction (not recorded which). The receptors were sampled from a human donor who was either an allogeneic HSCT recipient or a stem cell or donor lymphocyte infusion donor (not recorded which). It is not recorded whose cells these are; they may come from a transplant donor.

This clonotype was seen only a few times. The chain carries TRBV27 and TRBJ1-6, with a tentative D call TRBD1 (6 bases). Germline V gives CDR1 MNHEY, CDR2 SMNVEV (reference sequence). The CDR3 is 14 amino acids. Trimming took off 4 bases at V and 9 bases at J, with 13 bases between the two ends. The CDR3 sequence is CASSSWGQGSPLHF. CDR3 bases: TGTGCCAGCAGTTCCTGGGGGCAGGGTTCACCCCTCCACTTT.

This clonotype has only a few counts. This chain connects TRBV15 to TRBJ1-2, with D possibly matching TRBD1 (5 bases). The CDR3 extends over 14 amino acids. The V end was cut by 0 bases, the J end by 10 bases, with 15 bases between. Germline CDR1 and CDR2: LNHNV and YYDKDF (reference sequence). DNA of the CDR3: TGTGCCACCAGCAGAGATTGGGACGCAGAGGTCTACACCTTC. This gives the protein CATSRDWDAEVYTF.

About this clonotype itself: The CDR3 does not end in the conserved phenylalanine or tryptophan, so this is likely a read error. The genes are TRBV6-1 and TRBJ2-5, with 10 bases that match TRBD1. Trimming at V came to 6 bases and at J to 5 bases, leaving 9 bases not matched to a gene. CDR3 length: 15 amino acids. CDR1 MNHNS and CDR2 SASEGT come from the germline V gene. The CDR3 bases are TGTGCCAGCAGCGCTGCTGACAGGGGGCACGAGACCCAGTACTAC. Its protein product is CASSAADRGHETQYY.

J is TRBJ2-2 and V is TRBV3-1, with D perhaps matching TRBD2 (6 bases). The CDR3 length is 16 residues. Germline V gene sequence: CDR1 LGHDT, CDR2 YNNKEL (reference sequence). Between the trimmed V and J ends, which lost 0 bases and 3 bases, there was a span of 11 bases. In nucleotides, the CDR3 is TGTGCCAGCAGCCAAGATCGGAGGGGATACACCGGGGAGCTGTTTTTT. It translates to CASSQDRRGYTGELFF.

This clonotype showed up many times. V gene TRBV20-1 combines with J gene TRBJ1-4; D perhaps matches TRBD1 (5 bases). Germline values: CDR1 DFQATT, CDR2 SNEGSKA (reference sequence). This CDR3 region has 17 residues. Trimming stripped 1 base from V and 7 bases from J, with 22 bases between. The CDR3: CSARGGGTEGSGEKLFF. The CDR3 region has the DNA TGCAGTGCTAGAGGGGGCGGTACAGAGGGCTCAGGTGAAAAACTGTTTTTT.

This clonotype was picked up many times. The gene calls are TRBV10-3 and TRBJ1-6; the D is unclear. The germline V gene has CDR1 ENHRY and CDR2 SYGVKD. The CDR3 is 14 amino acids. V shed 4 bases and J shed 5 bases, with 9 bases lying between them. The CDR3 DNA reads as TGTGCCATCAGTGGGGGTTTGGATAATTCACCCCTCCACTTT. This encodes CAISGGLDNSPLHF.

This clonotype was recorded many times. The chain recombines TRBV18 with TRBJ2-7; TRBD2 matches at 7 bases. There are 15 residues in the CDR3. Trimming at V came to 3 bases and at J to 1 base, leaving 6 bases not matched to a gene. CDR1 and CDR2 from the germline V gene are KGHSH and LQKENI. CDR3 DNA: TGTGCCAGCTCACCCGTTGGGGAGGGGTCCTACGAGCAGTACTTC. Its translation is CASSPVGEGSYEQYF.

This clonotype occurred a few times. The V gene is TRBV7-7, the J gene TRBJ1-5, with 9 bases fitting TRBD1. The CDR3 runs 13 residues. The V gene end was trimmed by 5 bases and the J gene end by 10 bases; junction bases not matched to a gene: 6. The V gene's germline CDR1 is SSHAT and CDR2 FNYEAQ (reference sequence). Here the CDR3 reads CASSRDRDSPQHF. As DNA, the CDR3 is TGTGCCAGCAGCCGGGACAGGGACTCACCCCAGCATTTT.

This clonotype was found a few times. The chain uses TRBV30 and TRBJ1-6; D not certain. The CDR3 totals 14 residues. The ends were cut back, 0 bases at V and 7 bases at J, with 10 bases in the middle. Per the germline V gene, CDR1 is GTSNPN and CDR2 is SVGIG (reference sequence). DNA of the CDR3: TGTGCCTGGAGTGTTGCAAAGAAGAATTCACCCCTCCACTTT. Translating gives CAWSVAKKNSPLHF. Looking up the rest from reference TRBV30 and TRBJ1-6 gives the full variable domain: SQTIHQWPATLVQPVGSPLSLECTVEGTSNPNLYWYRQAAGRGLQLLFYSVGIGQISSEVPQNLSASRPQDRQFILSSKKLLLSDSGFYLCAWSVAKKNSPLHFGNGTRLTVT.

The rearrangement joins TRBV10-3 to TRBJ2-3; D perhaps matches TRBD2 (7 bases). The CDR3 length is 14 residues. Germline V gene lookup returns CDR1 ENHRY and CDR2 SYGVKD. The V and J ends lost 2 bases and 4 bases respectively, with 10 bases between them. As DNA, the CDR3 is TGTGCCATCAGTGAGGCGGGGGCCTCAGATACGCAGTATTTT. Amino acid sequence: CAISEAGASDTQYF.

This clonotype appeared a few times. The V and J genes are TRBV27 and TRBJ2-1, with 8 bases lining up with TRBD2. V lost 0 bases, J lost 12 bases, and 4 bases stayed unmatched. CDR3 length: 13 residues. In germline, CDR1 is MNHEY, CDR2 SMNVEV (reference sequence). In nucleotides, the CDR3 is TGTGCCAGCAGTTTATCGCGGGAGGTTCGGCAGTTCTTC. This gives the protein CASSLSREVRQFF.

This clonotype was seen at least ten times. The chain uses TRBV20-1 and TRBJ1-5; 8 bases fit TRBD1. CDR1 is DFQATT, CDR2 SNEGSKA, per germline (reference sequence). This CDR3 is built from 16 residues. The trim removed 3 bases at V and 4 bases at J, leaving 11 bases unmatched. The CDR3 spells CSARGGGQALNQPQHF. In DNA form, the CDR3 reads TGCAGTGCTAGGGGGGGGGGACAGGCACTAAATCAGCCCCAGCATTTT.

This clonotype has only a few counts. The rearrangement joins TRBV20-1 to TRBJ1-2, with a weak D call TRBD1 (5 bases). Germline loops: CDR1 DFQATT, CDR2 SNEGSKA (reference sequence). This CDR3 contains 16 residues. Trimming left V 5 bases short and J 4 bases short, with 23 bases between. The CDR3 region has the DNA TGCAGTGCTCCACGCCCATCGATGGGGGTAATCTATGGCTACACCTTC. Residues: CSAPRPSMGVIYGYTF.